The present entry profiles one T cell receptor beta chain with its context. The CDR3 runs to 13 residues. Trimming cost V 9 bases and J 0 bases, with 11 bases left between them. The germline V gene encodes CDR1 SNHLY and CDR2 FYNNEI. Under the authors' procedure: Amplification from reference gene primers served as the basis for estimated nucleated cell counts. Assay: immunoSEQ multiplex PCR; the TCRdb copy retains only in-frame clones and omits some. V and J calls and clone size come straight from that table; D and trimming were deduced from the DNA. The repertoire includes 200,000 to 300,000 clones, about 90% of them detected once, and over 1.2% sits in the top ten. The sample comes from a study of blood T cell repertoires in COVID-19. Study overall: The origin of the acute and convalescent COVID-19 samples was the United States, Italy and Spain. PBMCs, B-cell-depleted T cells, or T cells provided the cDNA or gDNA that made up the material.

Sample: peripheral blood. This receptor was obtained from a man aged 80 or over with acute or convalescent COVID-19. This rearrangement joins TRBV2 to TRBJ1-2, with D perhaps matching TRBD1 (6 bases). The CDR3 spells CASRPGANYGYTF. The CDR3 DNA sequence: TGTGCCAGTCGGCCAGGGGCTAACTATGGCTACACCTTC.